This is a list of T cell receptor beta chains from one sample in a study of CD8+ T cells in alopecia areata. Clones were sequenced by immunoSEQ multiplex PCR, and TCRdb holds only the in-frame ones, with some missing. The sample yields 150,000 to 250,000 clones, 50% to 60% seen once. The material sequenced was CD4+ T cells sorted from blood, taken at week 4, from a patient treated with tofacitinib. These receptors all come from a human donor with alopecia areata. The CDR3 runs from the conserved cysteine through the conserved F or W. The D gene is left open where the match is weak. Not every row has a clone size; where given, it reads once, few, many or a size class.

CDR3 DNA: TGTGCCAGCAGCTCCGGGGAGACCCAGTACTTC
CDR3 protein: CASSSGETQYF
V gene: TRBV7-3
clone size: -
J gene: TRBJ2-5
D gene: -

CDR3 DNA: TGTGCCAGCAGCCGGGGGACAATTAAGAATGAAAAACTGTTTTTT
CDR3 protein: CASSRGTIKNEKLFF
V gene: TRBV6-5
clone size: -
J gene: TRBJ1-4
D gene: -

CDR3 DNA: TGCGCCAGCAGCCATTTGGGGGCCGGGGAGACCCAGTACTTC
CDR3 protein: CASSHLGAGETQYF
V gene: TRBV4-1
clone size: -
J gene: TRBJ2-5
D gene: -

CDR3 DNA: TGTGCCTGGAGTCCCCGACAGGAGTACGAGCAGTACTTC
CDR3 protein: CAWSPRQEYEQYF
V gene: TRBV30
clone size: few
J gene: TRBJ2-7
D gene: -

CDR3 DNA: TGTGCCAGCAGGGGACAGGGTAAGGTTTACGAGCAGTACTTC
CDR3 protein: CASRGQGKVYEQYF
V gene: TRBV27
clone size: -
J gene: TRBJ2-7
D gene: TRBD1

CDR3 DNA: TGTGCCACGGGCACAGGAGGGCCTGAAGCTTTCTTT
CDR3 protein: CATGTGGPEAFF
V gene: TRBV19
clone size: few
J gene: TRBJ1-1
D gene: -

CDR3 DNA: TGCGCCAGCAGCTTAGAACAGACGAATTCACCCCTCCACTTT
CDR3 protein: CASSLEQTNSPLHF
V gene: TRBV5-1
clone size: -
J gene: TRBJ1-6
D gene: -

CDR3 DNA: TGTGCCAGCAGCTCCACCCGCGGGGACCTACGAGGGACCCAGTACTTC
CDR3 protein: CASSSTRGDLRGTQYF
V gene: TRBV7-2
clone size: -
J gene: TRBJ2-5
D gene: -

CDR3 DNA: TGTGCCTGGTCGCTAGCGGAGCAAGAGACCCAGTACTTC
CDR3 protein: CAWSLAEQETQYF
V gene: TRBV30
clone size: -
J gene: TRBJ2-5
D gene: TRBD2

CDR3 DNA: TGTGCCAGCAGTTACGGGGGGGCGAATAATTCACCCCTCCACTTT
CDR3 protein: CASSYGGANNSPLHF
V gene: TRBV6-5
clone size: -
J gene: TRBJ1-6
D gene: -

CDR3 DNA: TGTGCCTGGAGTCCAAACGAGGACACTGAAGCTTTCTTT
CDR3 protein: CAWSPNEDTEAFF
V gene: TRBV30
clone size: -
J gene: TRBJ1-1
D gene: -

CDR3 DNA: TGCGCCAGCAGCCAAGATCAAGGGTACAATGAGCAGTTCTTC
CDR3 protein: CASSQDQGYNEQFF
V gene: TRBV4-3
clone size: -
J gene: TRBJ2-1
D gene: -

CDR3 DNA: TGCAGCGCTACCGACAGGGGCGGCACTGAAGCTTTCTTT
CDR3 protein: CSATDRGGTEAFF
V gene: TRBV29-1
clone size: -
J gene: TRBJ1-1
D gene: TRBD1

CDR3 DNA: TGCGCCTGTAAAGGAAGGGGCGGGAGCAATCAGCCCCAGCATTTT
CDR3 protein: CACKGRGGSNQPQHF
V gene: TRBV23-1
clone size: few
J gene: TRBJ1-5
D gene: -

CDR3 DNA: TGTGCCAGCAGTGAATCTAGCTATGGCTACACCTTC
CDR3 protein: CASSESSYGYTF
V gene: TRBV6-1
clone size: -
J gene: TRBJ1-2
D gene: -

CDR3 DNA: TGTGCCAGCAGCTTTGTAGGACAGGGGGCCTACGAGCAGTACTTC
CDR3 protein: CASSFVGQGAYEQYF
V gene: TRBV5-6
clone size: -
J gene: TRBJ2-7
D gene: TRBD1

CDR3 DNA: TGCAGCGTAACCGGGACAGGAGACACAGATACGCAGTATTTT
CDR3 protein: CSVTGTGDTDTQYF
V gene: TRBV29-1
clone size: -
J gene: TRBJ2-3
D gene: TRBD1

CDR3 DNA: TGTGCCTATTCGGACAGGGAGAGTTCGGGGGGCACAGATACGCAGTATTTT
CDR3 protein: CAYSDRESSGGTDTQYF
V gene: TRBV30
clone size: -
J gene: TRBJ2-3
D gene: TRBD1

CDR3 DNA: TGTGCCAGCAGTGAGGGCTCCTATGATGGCTACACCTTC
CDR3 protein: CASSEGSYDGYTF
V gene: TRBV25-1
clone size: -
J gene: TRBJ1-2
D gene: -

CDR3 DNA: TGTGCCTGGAACCGGGACGGAAATTCACCCCTCCACTTT
CDR3 protein: CAWNRDGNSPLHF
V gene: TRBV30
clone size: -
J gene: TRBJ1-6
D gene: -

CDR3 DNA: TGCAGCGTTGCTAGCTCTGGGGCCAACGTCCTGACTTTC
CDR3 protein: CSVASSGANVLTF
V gene: TRBV29-1
clone size: -
J gene: TRBJ2-6
D gene: -

CDR3 DNA: TGTGCCTGGAGTAACGCCTATAATTCACCCCTCCACTTT
CDR3 protein: CAWSNAYNSPLHF
V gene: TRBV30
clone size: -
J gene: TRBJ1-6
D gene: -

CDR3 DNA: TGCGCCAGCAAGAAGGCTTCAACTAATGAAAAACTGTTTTTT
CDR3 protein: CASKKASTNEKLFF
V gene: TRBV5-1
clone size: -
J gene: TRBJ1-4
D gene: -

CDR3 DNA: TGTGCCAGCAGTTGGGCCCGGACCATTTCCTACGAGCAGTACTTC
CDR3 protein: CASSWARTISYEQYF
V gene: TRBV28
clone size: -
J gene: TRBJ2-7
D gene: -

CDR3 DNA: TGTGCCAGCAGTGACTTGGTCATCCCCGACGAGCAGTACTTC
CDR3 protein: CASSDLVIPDEQYF
V gene: TRBV6-4
clone size: -
J gene: TRBJ2-7
D gene: -

CDR3 DNA: TGCAGCGTTGGGCAGGGGACCAATCAGCCCCAGCATTTT
CDR3 protein: CSVGQGTNQPQHF
V gene: TRBV29-1
clone size: few
J gene: TRBJ1-5
D gene: -

CDR3 DNA: TGTGCCAGCTTTTTTGACAGGGGACCTGAAGCTTTCTTT
CDR3 protein: CASFFDRGPEAFF
V gene: TRBV2
clone size: -
J gene: TRBJ1-1
D gene: TRBD1

CDR3 DNA: TGTGCCAGCAGCTTAAGGGGGACGGTTCAGTACTTC
CDR3 protein: CASSLRGTVQYF
V gene: TRBV13
clone size: few
J gene: TRBJ2-4
D gene: -

CDR3 DNA: TGTGCCAGCAGACACTCCACAGGGAACATTCAGTACTTC
CDR3 protein: CASRHSTGNIQYF
V gene: TRBV28
clone size: few
J gene: TRBJ2-4
D gene: -

CDR3 DNA: TGCAGCGTTGCCAACAGGGGCTATAATTCACCCCTCCACTTT
CDR3 protein: CSVANRGYNSPLHF
V gene: TRBV29-1
clone size: -
J gene: TRBJ1-6
D gene: TRBD1

CDR3 DNA: TGCAGCGTTATGAGACTAGCGTACTACGAGCAGTACTTC
CDR3 protein: CSVMRLAYYEQYF
V gene: TRBV29-1
clone size: -
J gene: TRBJ2-7
D gene: TRBD2

CDR3 DNA: TGTGCCAGCAGCTTAGTGTTCCAGGTTGGAGATACGCAGTATTTT
CDR3 protein: CASSLVFQVGDTQYF
V gene: TRBV7-2
clone size: -
J gene: TRBJ2-3
D gene: -

CDR3 DNA: TGTGCCTGGAGTGTGTGGGGGAACAATCAGCCCCAGCATTTT
CDR3 protein: CAWSVWGNNQPQHF
V gene: TRBV30
clone size: -
J gene: TRBJ1-5
D gene: -

CDR3 DNA: TGCGCCAGCAGCTGGGGACAGGGATTGAGTGAGCAGTTCTTC
CDR3 protein: CASSWGQGLSEQFF
V gene: TRBV5-1
clone size: few
J gene: TRBJ2-1
D gene: TRBD1

CDR3 DNA: TGTGCCTGGAGAGATAGGATAGCCATGTACCAAGAGACCCAGTACTTC
CDR3 protein: CAWRDRIAMYQETQYF
V gene: TRBV30
clone size: -
J gene: TRBJ2-5
D gene: -

CDR3 DNA: TGCAGCGTGGCCGGGACATACAACACTGAAGCTTTCTTT
CDR3 protein: CSVAGTYNTEAFF
V gene: TRBV29-1
clone size: -
J gene: TRBJ1-1
D gene: -

CDR3 DNA: TGTGCCAGCAGCCGGGGACACAGCAACACCGGGGAGCTGTTTTTT
CDR3 protein: CASSRGHSNTGELFF
V gene: TRBV6-5
clone size: -
J gene: TRBJ2-2
D gene: -

CDR3 DNA: TGCGCCAGCAGCTTGGAGCGAGCGGTATACAATGAGCAGTTCTTC
CDR3 protein: CASSLERAVYNEQFF
V gene: TRBV5-1
clone size: -
J gene: TRBJ2-1
D gene: -

CDR3 DNA: TGTGCCAGCAGCTTAGGACCCTTAGCGGGGGGGGCCAATGAGCAGTTCTTC
CDR3 protein: CASSLGPLAGGANEQFF
V gene: TRBV7-2
clone size: -
J gene: TRBJ2-1
D gene: TRBD2

CDR3 DNA: TGCGCCAGCAGCATGGGACGGCTCATGAACACTGAAGCTTTCTTT
CDR3 protein: CASSMGRLMNTEAFF
V gene: TRBV5-1
clone size: -
J gene: TRBJ1-1
D gene: -